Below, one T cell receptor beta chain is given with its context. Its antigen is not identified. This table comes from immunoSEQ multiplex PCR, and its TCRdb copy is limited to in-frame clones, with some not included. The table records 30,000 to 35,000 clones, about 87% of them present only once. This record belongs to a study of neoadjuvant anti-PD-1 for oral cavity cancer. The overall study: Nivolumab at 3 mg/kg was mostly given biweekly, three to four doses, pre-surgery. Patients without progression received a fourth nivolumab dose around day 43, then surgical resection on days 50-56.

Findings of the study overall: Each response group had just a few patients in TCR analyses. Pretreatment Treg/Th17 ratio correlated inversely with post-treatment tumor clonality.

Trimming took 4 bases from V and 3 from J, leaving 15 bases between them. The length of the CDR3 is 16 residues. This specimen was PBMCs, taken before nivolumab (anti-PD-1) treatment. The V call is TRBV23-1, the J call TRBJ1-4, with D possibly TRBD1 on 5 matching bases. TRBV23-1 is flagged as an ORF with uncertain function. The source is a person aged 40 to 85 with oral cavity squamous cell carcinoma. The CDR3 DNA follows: TGCGCCAGCAGTCCTAGAACAGGTCACGCTAATGAAAAACTGTTTTTT. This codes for CASSPRTGHANEKLFF.